This T cell receptor beta chain was captured in a study of radiotherapy plus CTLA-4 blockade in lung cancer. Study-wide results and limits: Among blood TCR repertoires after radiotherapy plus ipilimumab, tumor-derived clones expanded. Reports identified early blood T cell clone dynamics, with interferon-beta, as the best response predictor.

On this clone itself: What it recognizes is unknown.

CDR3 length: 16 amino acids. V lost 4 bases to trimming and J lost 8 bases; unmatched junction nucleotides: 13. CDR1 MNHEY and CDR2 SVGAGI come from the germline V gene. Assay used: immunoSEQ multiplex PCR; TCRdb lists only in-frame clones, some missing. Of about 97,000 clones in the sample, under 85% were seen once. The chain recombines TRBV6-5 with TRBJ2-1; 8 bases match TRBD2. This material consisted of peripheral blood, taken from a patient treated with radiotherapy plus ipilimumab. The receptor was isolated from a human donor with non-small cell lung cancer who had a partial response to radiotherapy plus ipilimumab. Some clones in this sample may be carry-over from other donors' samples. The CDR3 nucleotides read TGTGCCAGCAGTTCCCCCTACGAGCGGGAGCGGGATGAGCAGTTCTTC. This sequence encodes CASSSPYERERDEQFF.